A single sample gave rise to the 10 T cell receptor beta chains below, sequenced in a study of blood T cell repertoires in COVID-19. TCRdb's copy holds only in-frame clones and misses some; the assay was immunoSEQ multiplex PCR. Of approximately 100,000 clones detected, approximately 82% appear once; the ten largest clones hold about 10%. The sample comprised peripheral blood. Every receptor here comes from a man aged 70 or older with acute or convalescent COVID-19.

The genes are TRBV11-3 and TRBJ2-7, with 12 bases matching TRBD1. J gave up 5 bases and V 5 bases, and 7 bases lay outside the gene matches. This CDR3 region has 15 residues. From germline, CDR1 is SGHNT and CDR2 YENEEA. CDR3 DNA sequence: TGTGCCAGCAGCGAAGGGACAGGGGGCTACCACGAGCAGTACTTC. This codes for CASSEGTGGYHEQYF.

This clone was seen a few times. This chain uses TRBV6-5 with TRBJ1-3; D is unclear. Trimming pared 6 bases from V and 0 bases from J, leaving 9 bases between. The CDR3 length is 14 residues. Per the germline V gene, CDR1 is MNHEY and CDR2 is SVGAGI. CDR3 DNA: TGTGCCAGCAGCACTCGGGGCTCTGGAAACACCATATATTTT. It codes for CASSTRGSGNTIYF.

The chain uses TRBV9 and TRBJ1-4, with D maybe TRBD1 (5 bases). V was shortened by 1 base and J by 8 bases, with 15 bases between the two germline ends. The CDR3 contains 15 residues. In germline, CDR1 is SGDLS, CDR2 YYNGEE. The CDR3 DNA reads TGTGCCAGCAGCGTATGGGGGGACGGCGGAGAAAAACTGTTTTTT. This translates into CASSVWGDGGEKLFF. Full variable domain (remainder filled in from reference TRBV9 and TRBJ1-4): DSGVTQTPKHLITATGQRVTLRCSPRSGDLSVYWYQQSLDQGLQFLIQYYNGEERAKGNILERFSAQQFPDLHSELNLSSLELGDSALYFCASSVWGDGGEKLFFGSGTQLSVL.

This sequence joins TRBV2 and TRBJ2-5, with D possibly TRBD1 on 6 matching bases. In germline, CDR1 is SNHLY, CDR2 FYNNEI. V was pared by 2 bases and J by 4 bases, with 8 bases between. The CDR3 is 13 amino acids. CDR3 in amino acids: CASSETQGETQYF. CDR3 bases: TGTGCCAGCAGTGAAACACAGGGAGAGACCCAGTACTTC.

The chain has TRBV10-1 and TRBJ1-2; 8 positions agree with TRBD1. CDR1 is WNHNN, CDR2 SYGVQD, per germline (reference sequence). The V gene end was trimmed by 4 bases and the J gene end by 6 bases; junction bases not matched to a gene: 1. This CDR3 spans 12 amino acids. CDR3 sequence reads: CASSGDRHGYTF. CDR3 coding DNA: TGCGCCAGCAGTGGGGACAGGCATGGCTACACCTTC.

The chain employs TRBV14 and TRBJ1-2; TRBD1 agrees at 9 bases. This CDR3 spans 16 amino acids. V lost 4 bases, J lost 2 bases, and 8 bases stayed unmatched. The germline CDR1 and CDR2 sequences are SGHDN and FVKESK. For the CDR3, the DNA is TGTGCCAGCAGCCGCCAACAGGGGGCCCTGAACTATGGCTACACCTTC. Translated, it gives CASSRQQGALNYGYTF.

The chain employs TRBV7-2 and TRBJ1-2; D remains ambiguous. V lost 4 bases to trimming and J lost 1 base, with 10 bases between them. CDR1 and CDR2 (germline): SGHTA, FQGNSA. CDR3 length equals 14 residues. Here the CDR3 reads CASSSLSLNYGYTF. In DNA form, the CDR3 reads TGTGCCAGCAGCTCGTTGTCCCTTAACTATGGCTACACCTTC.

This clone has just a few counts. This rearrangement joins TRBV5-1 to TRBJ1-5; D remains ambiguous. CDR3 length equals 14 residues. V lost 0 bases and J lost 6, with 10 bases in between. Germline-derived CDR1 and CDR2 are SGHRS and YFSETQ. The CDR3 DNA follows: TGCGCCAGCAGCTTGGTTTCGGGGAGTCAGCCCCAGCATTTT. Residues: CASSLVSGSQPQHF.

The rearrangement joins TRBV27 to TRBJ1-2; 8 nucleotides align to TRBD1. The CDR3 has 14 amino acids. The germline V gene has CDR1 MNHEY and CDR2 SMNVEV (reference sequence). V gave up 2 bases and J gave up 5 bases; unmatched junction bases: 4. CDR3 coding DNA: TGTGCCAGCAGTTTACACAGGGGGAGGTATGGCTACACCTTC. This translates into CASSLHRGRYGYTF.

The chain recombines TRBV5-5 with TRBJ1-5; 9 bases align to TRBD1. V trimming: 4 bases; J trimming: 7 bases; junction bases outside the gene matches: 9. The CDR3 covers 15 residues. Germline CDR1 is SGHKS and CDR2 is YYEKEE (reference sequence). The CDR3 sequence: CASSAGTGSNQPQHF. The CDR3 nucleotides are TGTGCCAGCAGCGCCGGGACAGGGTCTAACCAGCCCCAGCATTTT.